These 12 T cell receptor beta chains were sequenced from one sample in a study of cytomegalovirus exposure and HLA in healthy donors. PCR amplification relied on 60 Vbeta primers (plus 13 Jbeta primers). TCRdb's copy holds only in-frame clones and misses some; the assay was immunoSEQ multiplex PCR. Among tens of thousands of clones listed, 65% were seen once. Sequenced input: PBMCs. All receptors come from a woman in her forties or fifties in good health and CMV-seropositive.

This clone was recorded many times. The rearrangement uses TRBV27 and TRBJ1-1; D remains unclear. Trimming cost V 2 bases and J 1 base, with 20 bases left between them. Germline V gene data show CDR1 as MNHEY and CDR2 as SMNVEV (reference sequence). CDR3 length: 18 amino acids. The CDR3 spells CASSLRHFLVSPNTEAFF. Here the CDR3 DNA reads TGTGCCAGCAGTTTAAGGCATTTTCTAGTCTCCCCGAACACTGAAGCTTTCTTT.

The chain carries TRBV29-1 and TRBJ2-3, with 7 bases lining up with TRBD1. Losses at the gene ends were 1 base for V and 10 bases for J; bases not matched to a gene: 11. Germline CDR1 SQVTM, CDR2 ANQGSEA. CDR3 length equals 14 residues. CDR3 nucleotides: TGCAGCGTTGAAGCCCCGTCCGACAGGGTCTCGCAGTATTTT. It yields the protein CSVEAPSDRVSQYF.

J is TRBJ1-1 and V is TRBV27, with D possibly TRBD1 on 5 matching bases. The V end was cut by 6 bases, the J end by 5 bases, with 22 bases between. The CDR3 is 16 amino acids. Germline assignment: CDR1 MNHEY and CDR2 SMNVEV (reference sequence). Here the CDR3 DNA reads TGTGCCAGCAGGCCCCGACAGCTCAACGATGAGACTGAAGCTTTCTTT. As protein: CASRPRQLNDETEAFF.

The chain employs TRBV30 and TRBJ2-7; 9 bases line up with TRBD1. The CDR3 has 13 amino acids. CDR1 and CDR2 (germline): GTSNPN, SVGIG (reference sequence). V shed 6 bases, J shed 0 bases, and the junction held 3 bases outside the gene matches. The CDR3 nucleotides read TGTGCCTGTGGGACAGGGAACTCCTACGAGCAGTACTTC. Translating it yields CACGTGNSYEQYF.

The V call is TRBV19, the J call TRBJ1-2, with 7 bases identical to TRBD1. Losses at the gene ends were 5 bases for V and 1 base for J; bases not matched to a gene: 7. The length of the CDR3 is 15 residues. Looked up from germline, CDR1 is LNHDA and CDR2 is SQIVND (reference sequence). CDR3 sequence reads: CASSVRGALNYGYTF. CDR3 sequence (DNA): TGTGCCAGTAGTGTCAGGGGGGCGCTTAACTATGGCTACACCTTC.

The genes are TRBV12-1 and TRBJ1-2; the D call of TRBD1 is as the table states it, not checked on the DNA. TRBV12-1 has pseudogene status. This CDR3 has 14 residues. CDR3 sequence: CASKNRVRNYGYTF. CDR3 DNA: TGTGCCAGCAAGAACAGGGTAAGGAACTATGGCTACACCTTC.

The V and J genes are TRBV4-3 and TRBJ2-3, with D perhaps TRBD2 (5 bases). Trimming took off 1 base at V and 1 base at J, with 18 bases between the two ends. The length of the CDR3 is 18 residues. The germline V gene encodes CDR1 LGHNA and CDR2 YSLEER. The CDR3 DNA is TGCGCCAGCAGCCAAGCGATGTCTGTCGGGGTGGGCACAGATACGCAGTATTTT. This translates into CASSQAMSVGVGTDTQYF.

CDR3 DNA: TGTGCCAGCAGGCAGGGCCATGGCTACACCTTC. Translated, it gives CASRQGHGYTF. The rearrangement joins TRBV7-2 to TRBJ1-2; D possibly corresponds to TRBD1 (5 bases). CDR3 length: 11 amino acids. CDR1 and CDR2 (germline): SGHTA, FQGNSA. Trimming cost V 6 bases and J 6 bases, with 8 bases left between them. Full variable domain (missing parts from reference TRBV7-2 and TRBJ1-2): GAGVSQSPSNKVTEKGKDVELRCDPISGHTALYWYRQSLGQGLEFLIYFQGNSAPDKSGLPSDRFSAERTGGSVSTLTIQRTQQEDSAVYLCASRQGHGYTFGSGTRLTVV.

This clone was observed once. The chain is built from TRBV18 and TRBJ1-5, with TRBD1 matching 9 bases. Losses at the gene ends were 3 bases for V and 7 bases for J; bases not matched to a gene: 4. Germline loops: CDR1 KGHSH, CDR2 LQKENI. CDR3 length: 14 amino acids. CDR3 in DNA: TGTGCCAGCTCACCGGGACAGGGAGGGCAGCCCCAGCATTTT. This codes for CASSPGQGGQPQHF.

Only one count was recorded for this clone. This sequence joins TRBV29-1 and TRBJ2-5, with D unresolved. The DNA end is a closer match to TRBJ2-7, so the J assignment may be wrong. CDR1 is SQVTM, CDR2 ANQGSEA, per germline. The length of the CDR3 is 11 residues. CDR3 protein: CSVGWDYEQYF. In DNA, the CDR3 is TGCAGCGTTGGATGGGACTACGAGCAGTACTTC.

A few counts support this clone. The V and J genes are TRBV18 and TRBJ2-4; D is unclear. Trimming stripped 6 bases from V and 8 bases from J, with 14 bases between. CDR1 KGHSH and CDR2 LQKENI come from the germline V gene. The length of the CDR3 is 13 residues. CDR3 DNA: TGTGCCAGCTCTGAAAACCACAGAGACATTCAGTACTTC. This gives the protein CASSENHRDIQYF.

This clone was counted between two and nine times. The J gene is TRBJ1-1, the V gene TRBV4-3; tentatively, D is TRBD1 (6 bases). This CDR3 is built from 13 residues. V was cut by 4 bases and J by 9 bases, with 15 bases left in between. The germline CDR1 and CDR2 sequences are LGHNA and YSLEER. The CDR3 nucleotides read TGCGCCAGCAGCCCCGAAGGGGGGGCTAAAGCTTTCTTT. Protein sequence: CASSPEGGAKAFF.